The T cell receptor beta chain described here comes from a study of OX40 agonist ivuxolimab in advanced cancers. Overall study findings and caveats: Also showing low normalized T-cell clonal expansion were some of the nonresponders. Expanded clones were, on average, more numerous in CD8+ T cells than in CD4+.

Sequencing was performed with immunoSEQ multiplex PCR; in TCRdb, only in-frame clones are kept and a portion is missing. The data hold tens of thousands of clones, with 84% observed a single time. Trimming removed 3 bases from V and 7 bases from J, with 6 bases in between. This CDR3 is 11 amino acids long. CDR1 is DFQATT and CDR2 is SNEGSKA in the germline V gene (reference sequence). Of note for this clone: Its antigen remains unidentified.

Patients had blood sampled at baseline and again on cycle 4 day 1 and cycle 7 day 1. This material consisted of CD4+ or CD8+ T cells sorted from blood, taken in a trial of the OX40 agonist ivuxolimab. The sequence came from an adult with an advanced solid tumor such as melanoma, head and neck, liver or kidney cancer. This rearrangement joins TRBV20-1 to TRBJ2-2, with D hard to call. CDR3 coding DNA: TGCAGTGCTAGGGGGTACGGGGAGCTGTTTTTT. Residues: CSARGYGELFF.